This is a list of T cell receptor beta chains from one sample in a study of neoadjuvant anti-PD-1 for oral cavity cancer. The assay was immunoSEQ multiplex PCR, and TCRdb's table has in-frame clones only and misses some. The sample has tens of thousands of clones, around 83% seen once; the top ten hold 3.4%. This specimen consisted of PBMCs, obtained before nivolumab (anti-PD-1) treatment. These receptors were taken from a person aged 40 to 85 with oral cavity squamous cell carcinoma. Each CDR3 is given with its conserved first and last residue. A D gene is named only where the DNA matches it firmly. Part of the rows lack a size; the others show once, few, many or a class for expanded clones.

CDR3 protein,CDR3 DNA,D gene,V gene,J gene,CDR3 length,clone size
CASSPTGIGNEQFF,TGCGCCAGCAGCCCCACAGGGATAGGCAATGAGCAGTTCTTC,-,TRBV5-1,TRBJ2-1,14,once
CASSLVPGNSPLHF,TGTGCCAGCAGCTTAGTTCCGGGCAATTCACCCCTCCACTTT,-,TRBV7-9,TRBJ1-6,14,-
CASSFLNRAYEQYF,TGCGCCAGCAGCTTTCTGAACCGGGCCTACGAGCAGTACTTC,-,TRBV4-1,TRBJ2-7,14,-
CASSETSGRAGETQYF,TGCGCCAGCAGTGAAACTAGCGGGAGGGCCGGGGAGACCCAGTACTTC,TRBD2,TRBV5-1,TRBJ2-5,16,-
CAIRDRQNTEAFF,TGTGCCATCAGGGACAGACAAAACACTGAAGCTTTCTTT,-,TRBV10-3,TRBJ1-1,13,-
CASSLARGGYGYTF,TGTGCCAGCAGCTTAGCGAGGGGGGGTTATGGCTACACCTTC,-,TRBV11-2,TRBJ1-2,14,-
CASSQDQDRRYQETQYF,TGTGCCAGCAGCCAAGACCAGGACAGGAGGTACCAAGAGACCCAGTACTTC,TRBD1,TRBV14,TRBJ2-5,17,-
CASSLRSAPGHEQYF,TGTGCCAGCAGCTTAAGAAGCGCCCCGGGGCACGAGCAGTACTTC,-,TRBV7-9,TRBJ2-7,15,-
CASSPEWGRPDSNQPQHF,TGTGCCAGCAGCCCCGAATGGGGTCGGCCCGATAGCAATCAGCCCCAGCATTTT,-,TRBV14,TRBJ1-5,18,-
CASSLGLARGTDTQYF,TGTGCCAGCAGCTTAGGACTAGCAAGGGGGACAGATACGCAGTATTTT,-,TRBV11-3,TRBJ2-3,16,-
CASTALGGGRETQYF,TGTGCCAGCACGGCGTTGGGGGGGGGCCGGGAGACCCAGTACTTC,-,TRBV6-5,TRBJ2-5,15,-
CASSPPPGTGNYGYTF,TGTGCCAGCAGTCCCCCCCCCGGGACAGGGAACTATGGCTACACCTTC,TRBD1,TRBV25-1,TRBJ1-2,16,-
CASSYAGWGEQYF,TGTGCCAGCAGTTACGCGGGGTGGGGGGAGCAGTACTTC,-,TRBV27,TRBJ2-7,13,-
CASSFRLAGGSPYNEQFF,TGCGCCAGCAGCTTTAGGCTAGCGGGAGGATCCCCCTACAATGAGCAGTTCTTC,TRBD2,TRBV5-1,TRBJ2-1,18,once
CAWSRQGSQPQHF,TGTGCCTGGTCTCGGCAGGGGTCTCAGCCCCAGCATTTT,-,TRBV30,TRBJ1-5,13,-
CASSMRPGLGNTIYF,TGTGCCAGTAGTATGCGTCCGGGACTAGGAAACACCATATATTTT,-,TRBV19,TRBJ1-3,15,-
CASSPSGAGDTQYF,TGTGCTAGCAGCCCGAGCGGGGCCGGAGATACGCAGTATTTT,TRBD2,TRBV7-7,TRBJ2-3,14,-
CASSNTQGVGDTQYF,TGTGCCAGTAGTAACACTCAGGGGGTAGGAGATACGCAGTATTTT,TRBD1,TRBV19,TRBJ2-3,15,-
CASRRQGLNTEAFF,TGTGCCAGCAGACGACAGGGATTGAACACTGAAGCTTTCTTT,TRBD1,TRBV6-5,TRBJ1-1,14,-
CAWSRGGSTEAFF,TGTGCCTGGAGTCGCGGGGGTTCCACTGAAGCTTTCTTT,-,TRBV30,TRBJ1-1,13,-
CASSQERGLPLHF,TGTGCCAGCAGCCAAGAGAGGGGGCTCCCCCTCCACTTT,TRBD1,TRBV4-2,TRBJ1-6,13,few
CASSLGGDRTDTQYF,TGTGCCAGCAGCTTGGGCGGGGACCGCACAGATACGCAGTATTTT,-,TRBV11-2,TRBJ2-3,15,-
CASSVEGAIYGYTF,TGTGCCAGCAGTGTGGAGGGGGCCATCTATGGCTACACCTTC,TRBD1,TRBV6-1,TRBJ1-2,14,-
CASSLATRDTQYF,TGCGCCAGCAGCTTGGCTACAAGAGATACCCAGTACTTC,-,TRBV5-1,TRBJ2-5,13,-
CASSSVLVAGDYNEQFF,TGTGCCAGCAGCTCCGTTTTAGTAGCGGGAGACTACAATGAGCAGTTCTTC,TRBD2,TRBV5-6,TRBJ2-1,17,-
CASFDRRGYTF,TGTGCCAGCTTCGACAGGCGTGGCTACACCTTC,-,TRBV28,TRBJ1-2,11,few
CATITGGAGETQYF,TGTGCCACCATCACCGGGGGGGCGGGAGAGACCCAGTACTTC,TRBD2,TRBV6-6,TRBJ2-5,14,-
CSVNRGPYEQYF,TGCAGCGTCAACAGGGGGCCCTACGAGCAGTACTTC,TRBD1,TRBV29-1,TRBJ2-7,12,-
CASSLGTGPYEQYF,TGCGCCAGCAGCTTGGGGACAGGCCCCTACGAGCAGTACTTC,TRBD1,TRBV5-1,TRBJ2-7,14,-
CASSAQGREKLFF,TGTGCCAGCAGCGCACAGGGTCGCGAAAAACTGTTTTTT,-,TRBV7-9,TRBJ1-4,13,-
CASSPWDGRGYGYTF,TGTGCCAGCAGTCCGTGGGACGGAAGGGGCTATGGCTACACCTTC,-,TRBV27,TRBJ1-2,15,-
CASSSHRTGTGELFF,TGTGCCAGCAGCTCTCACAGAACGGGGACCGGGGAGCTGTTTTTT,-,TRBV7-2,TRBJ2-2,15,-
CASMDNYGYTF,TGTGCCAGCATGGATAACTATGGCTACACCTTC,-,TRBV6-5,TRBJ1-2,11,-
CASSLGGVKAYEQYF,TGTGCCAGCAGCTTAGGTGGAGTGAAAGCCTACGAGCAGTACTTC,-,TRBV7-2,TRBJ2-7,15,once
CAISEIPGAPSGYTF,TGTGCCATCAGTGAGATCCCGGGGGCACCGAGTGGCTACACCTTC,-,TRBV10-3,TRBJ1-2,15,once
CASSDSYSYTDTQYF,TGTGCCAGCAGCGACAGCTACTCTTACACAGATACGCAGTATTTT,-,TRBV9,TRBJ2-3,15,-
CAWSVLRYTEAFF,TGTGCCTGGAGTGTACTGCGGTACACTGAAGCTTTCTTT,-,TRBV30,TRBJ1-1,13,few
CASTRQGVSTEAFF,TGTGCCAGCACCCGACAGGGGGTTTCGACTGAAGCTTTCTTT,TRBD1,TRBV6-1,TRBJ1-1,14,-
CRGGWDTHTTNEKLFF,TGCAGGGGGGGATGGGACACCCACACAACTAATGAAAAACTGTTTTTT,-,TRBV29-1,TRBJ1-4,16,-
CASSIDQGLRTEAFF,TGTGCCAGTAGTATAGATCAGGGACTCCGCACTGAAGCTTTCTTT,-,TRBV19,TRBJ1-1,15,-
CASSFHGGPETQYF,TGCGCCAGCAGCTTTCACGGGGGGCCGGAGACCCAGTACTTC,-,TRBV5-1,TRBJ2-5,14,-